Many counts were recorded for the clone carrying this T cell receptor beta chain. For TCR beta, libraries came from iRepertoire HTBI primers and Arm-PCR of CDR3 regions. Each CDR3 protein is one row after TCRdb ran MiXCR on the multiplex PCR reads. The repertoire consists of hundreds of thousands of distinct CDR3 sequences, with roughly 20% occurring once and the leading ten covering about 8.3%. As for time point: persistent/refractory GD, antithyroid drugs over 5 years with positive TRAb. With RNA extracted from PBMCs as input, the TCR library was made. This entry belongs to a study of regulatory T cells in long-lasting Graves disease. With V trimmed by 5 bases and J by 3 bases, 4 bases remained unmatched. This CDR3 contains 15 residues. Germline V lookup: CDR1 SGHVS, CDR2 FQNEAQ.

The J gene is TRBJ1-5, the V gene TRBV7-8; 10 positions agree with TRBD1. This specimen consisted of peripheral blood mononuclear cells (PBMCs), obtained when the disease was refractory, from a patient treated with antithyroid drugs. The clonotype was recovered from a female donor with Graves disease. CDR3 residues: CASSGGQGDNQPQHF. CDR3 nucleotide sequence: TGTGCCAGCAGCGGCGGACAGGGGGACAATCAGCCCCAGCATTTT.